This entry lists 23 T cell receptor beta chains sequenced from one sample in a study of shared clonotypes between healthy human individuals. Generated by immunoSEQ multiplex PCR, the TCRdb table keeps only in-frame clones and is missing some. The data show about 2.4 million clones, 80% to 95% seen once. The source material was naive CD4+ T cells from PBMCs. The sample's subset: CD45RA+ positively selected. The receptors derive from a young man in good health. Some clones in this sample may be carry-over from other donors' samples.

V is TRBV7-2 and J is TRBJ2-1, with 7 bases lining up with TRBD2. There are 15 residues in the CDR3. Germline CDR1 SGHTA, CDR2 FQGNSA. The junction had 8 bases not matched to a gene; V was cut back by 5 bases and J by 4 bases. CDR3 DNA sequence: TGTGCCAGCAGCCCCTGGGACTACCCATACAATGAGCAGTTCTTC. Translating it yields CASSPWDYPYNEQFF.

This clone was counted a few times. The CDR3 DNA reads TGTGCCAGCAGCTTAGAATTCGGCGTAGTAGCTTTCTTT. The encoded protein is CASSLEFGVVAFF. The chain recombines TRBV7-9 with TRBJ1-1; no firm D call. The CDR3 sequence is 13 residues long. Germline lookup yields CDR1 SEHNR and CDR2 FQNEAQ (reference sequence). Trimming pared 1 base from V and 10 bases from J, leaving 13 bases between.

The rearrangement joins TRBV7-7 to TRBJ2-1; D is possibly TRBD1 (6 bases). The CDR3 length is 15 residues. Trimming left V 0 bases short and J 11 bases short, with 17 bases between. Germline V CDR1 and CDR2: SSHAT, FNYEAQ (reference sequence). This CDR3 is CASSLADSRMSKQFF. The CDR3 DNA is TGTGCCAGCAGCTTAGCGGACAGCCGAATGAGTAAGCAGTTCTTC.

This chain uses TRBV28 with TRBJ2-1, with 9 bases aligning to TRBD1. With V trimmed by 6 bases and J by 9 bases, 9 bases remained unmatched. The CDR3 is 14 amino acids. Germline CDR1 and CDR2: MDHEN and SYDVKM. The CDR3 spells CASRTGQGYGEQFF. The DNA for the CDR3 is TGTGCCAGCAGAACGGGACAGGGTTACGGTGAGCAGTTCTTC.

This CDR3 is CASSFNVGHEQYF. CDR3 bases: TGCGCCAGCAGCTTTAACGTGGGCCACGAGCAGTACTTC. The J gene is TRBJ2-7, the V gene TRBV5-1, with D unresolved. CDR1 SGHRS and CDR2 YFSETQ come from the germline V gene. V was clipped by 2 bases and J by 5 bases, with 11 bases between them. This CDR3 spans 13 amino acids.

This clone was detected once. The chain employs TRBV11-1 and TRBJ2-1, with D unresolved. Germline loops: CDR1 SGHAT, CDR2 FQDESV (reference sequence). Trimming took 5 bases from V and 0 from J, leaving 5 bases between them. The CDR3 loop spans 13 amino acids. The CDR3 sequence: CASSRASYNEQFF. The CDR3 DNA reads as TGTGCCAGCAGCCGGGCCTCCTACAATGAGCAGTTCTTC.

The table lists this clone with a count of one. The chain carries TRBV5-4 and TRBJ2-5; 9 positions agree with TRBD2. This CDR3 has 15 residues. V was pared by 4 bases and J by 5 bases, with 9 bases of the junction left unmatched. Germline lookup yields CDR1 SGHNT and CDR2 YYREEE (reference sequence). CDR3 in amino acids: CASSLNSGSWETQYF. The CDR3 DNA reads as TGTGCCAGCAGCCTAAATAGCGGGAGTTGGGAGACCCAGTACTTC. The whole variable domain, remainder taken from reference TRBV5-4 and TRBJ2-5, is ETGVTQSPTHLIKTRGQQVTLRCSSQSGHNTVSWYQQALGQGPQFIFQYYREEENGRGNFPPRFSGLQFPNYSSELNVNALELDDSALYLCASSLNSGSWETQYFGPGTRLLVL.

The chain combines TRBV6-1 with TRBJ1-2, with a possible D match to TRBD1 (5 bases). V shed 4 bases and J shed 4 bases, with 16 bases lying between them. CDR3 length equals 15 residues. The germline CDR1 and CDR2 sequences are MNHNS and SASEGT. The CDR3: CASSVSQGSSYGYTF. DNA of the CDR3: TGTGCCAGCAGTGTTTCTCAGGGCAGTAGCTATGGCTACACCTTC.

The chain joins TRBV13 to TRBJ2-5, with D unclear. Germline V lookup: CDR1 PRHDT, CDR2 FYEKMQ (reference sequence). V lost 3 bases, J lost 5 bases, and 4 bases lay in between. The CDR3 totals 11 residues. CDR3 DNA: TGTGCCAGCAGCTTCTCCGAGACCCAGTACTTC. Protein sequence: CASSFSETQYF.

The V call is TRBV9, the J call TRBJ2-1; 8 bases map to TRBD2. V shed 4 bases, J shed 8 bases, and the junction held 11 bases outside the gene matches. The germline V gene encodes CDR1 SGDLS and CDR2 YYNGEE. This CDR3 contains 15 residues. This CDR3 is CASSLTGGPADEQFF. Written as DNA, the CDR3 is TGTGCCAGCAGCCTAACGGGAGGGCCGGCTGATGAGCAGTTCTTC.

The chain combines TRBV28 with TRBJ1-2, with TRBD1 matching 8 bases. V shed 1 base and J 8 bases; nucleotides not matched to a gene: 6. The length of the CDR3 is 14 residues. Looked up from germline, CDR1 is MDHEN and CDR2 is SYDVKM. This chain's CDR3 is CASSLLDRDGGYTF. CDR3 sequence (DNA): TGTGCCAGCAGTTTATTGGACAGGGACGGAGGCTACACCTTC.

This clone appeared once. Other DNA sequences within the sample encode an identical CDR3. The V and J genes are TRBV5-1 and TRBJ1-2; 10 nucleotides line up with TRBD1. Germline loops: CDR1 SGHRS, CDR2 YFSETQ. This CDR3 has 14 residues. V lost 0 bases to trimming and J lost 6 bases; unmatched junction nucleotides: 2. The CDR3 region has the DNA TGCGCCAGCAGCTTGGAGGGGACAGGGGATGGCTACACCTTC. Its protein is CASSLEGTGDGYTF.

The chain carries TRBV7-3 and TRBJ2-1, with 8 nucleotides matching TRBD2. V trimming: 5 bases; J trimming: 6 bases; junction bases outside the gene matches: 3. This CDR3 is 13 amino acids long. Germline V gives CDR1 SGHTA, CDR2 FQGTGA. The DNA of the CDR3 is TGTGCCAGCAGCCGTGGGACTAGCAATGAGCAGTTCTTC. Translating it yields CASSRGTSNEQFF.

This sequence joins TRBV5-1 and TRBJ1-2; 9 positions match TRBD1. There are 15 residues in the CDR3. Trimming removed 4 bases from V and 5 bases from J; junction bases left unmatched: 9. Germline V gives CDR1 SGHRS, CDR2 YFSETQ. CDR3 residues: CASSQGQGEVYGYTF. In DNA form, the CDR3 reads TGCGCCAGCAGCCAGGGACAGGGAGAGGTGTATGGCTACACCTTC.

This clone has only a few counts. Within the sample, other DNA sequences also encode this same CDR3. The V gene is TRBV5-4, the J gene TRBJ2-7; D is unclear. CDR1 and CDR2 from the germline V gene are SGHNT and YYREEE (reference sequence). CDR3 length: 12 amino acids. V shed 0 bases and J shed 3 bases, with 4 bases lying between them. The CDR3 region is CASSLVGYEQYF. The CDR3 coding sequence is TGTGCCAGCAGCTTGGTTGGCTACGAGCAGTACTTC.

The V and J genes are TRBV7-9 and TRBJ1-1; possibly TRBD1 for D (5 bases). The V end was cut by 5 bases, the J end by 4 bases, with 11 bases between. The CDR3 runs 13 residues. CDR1 is SEHNR and CDR2 is FQNEAQ in the germline V gene (reference sequence). CDR3 sequence reads: CASSSREGTEAFF. CDR3 sequence (DNA): TGTGCCAGCAGCAGCAGGGAGGGCACTGAAGCTTTCTTT. The variable domain in full, completed from reference TRBV7-9 and TRBJ1-1, reads DTGVSQNPRHKITKRGQNVTFRCDPISEHNRLYWYRQTLGQGPEFLTYFQNEAQLEKSRLLSDRFSAERPKGSFSTLEIQRTEQGDSAMYLCASSSREGTEAFFGQGTRLTVV.

The chain uses TRBV28 and TRBJ2-2, with TRBD1 matching 8 bases. V lost 6 bases, J lost 5 bases, and 11 bases stayed unmatched. CDR1 is MDHEN and CDR2 is SYDVKM in the germline V gene. The CDR3 covers 16 residues. CDR3 DNA: TGTGCCAGCAGGCCCCCCTGGACAGGGCCGACCGGGGAGCTGTTTTTT. Encoded protein: CASRPPWTGPTGELFF.

V and J are TRBV19 and TRBJ2-1; D gene ambiguous. The ends were cut back, 3 bases at V and 8 bases at J, with 5 bases in the middle. The CDR3 consists of 11 residues. Germline-derived CDR1 and CDR2 are LNHDA and SQIVND (reference sequence). CDR3 coding DNA: TGTGCCAGTAGTATCTCCCATGAGCAGTTCTTC. Translated, it gives CASSISHEQFF. The whole variable domain, filled in from reference TRBV19 and TRBJ2-1, reads DGGITQSPKYLFRKEGQNVTLSCEQNLNHDAMYWYRQDPGQGLRLIYYSQIVNDFQKGDIAEGYSVSREKKESFPLTVTSAQKNPTAFYLCASSISHEQFFGPGTRLTVL.

This clone came up once. An end of the junction differs from the germline gene, which may be a read error. The gene calls are TRBV6-5 and TRBJ2-5; D remains unclear. The CDR3 covers 14 residues. The germline V gene encodes CDR1 MNHEY and CDR2 SVGAGI. The DNA of the CDR3 is TGTGCCAGCAGTCGCTTGGCGGTGCAAGGGACCCAGTACTTC. Translated: CASSRLAVQGTQYF.

J is TRBJ1-1 and V is TRBV4-2; tentatively, D is TRBD1 (5 bases). The CDR3 has 14 residues. CDR1 and CDR2 (germline): LGHNA, YNFKEQ. Between the trimmed V and J ends, which lost 4 bases and 3 bases, there was a span of 12 bases. Here the CDR3 reads CASSLGGSDTEAFF. The CDR3 nucleotides are TGTGCCAGCAGCCTCGGGGGGTCGGACACTGAAGCTTTCTTT.

The chain combines TRBV5-6 with TRBJ1-1, with D maybe TRBD1 (5 bases). V lost 4 bases to trimming and J lost 2 bases, with 15 bases between them. CDR1 and CDR2 (germline): SGHDT, YYEEEE. The CDR3 loop spans 15 amino acids. CDR3 region: CASSHEYRYNTEAFF. The CDR3 region has the DNA TGTGCCAGCAGCCATGAGTACAGGTATAACACTGAAGCTTTCTTT.

About this clone: Other DNA sequences in this specimen translate into the identical CDR3. The V call is TRBV5-1, the J call TRBJ2-1; 10 nucleotides agree with TRBD2. CDR1 is SGHRS, CDR2 YFSETQ, per germline. With 0 bases clipped from V and 6 bases from J, the junction kept 0 bases outside the gene matches. The CDR3 length is 14 residues. The CDR3 sequence: CASSLGLAGNEQFF. CDR3 in DNA: TGCGCCAGCAGCTTGGGACTAGCGGGCAATGAGCAGTTCTTC.

The chain combines TRBV6-1 with TRBJ1-2, with D possibly being TRBD1 (5 bases). Germline V gene lookup returns CDR1 MNHNS and CDR2 SASEGT. The CDR3 runs 15 residues. Trimming stripped 1 base from V and 2 bases from J, with 11 bases between. The CDR3 loop reads CASSEEWGRNYGYTF. In DNA, the CDR3 is TGTGCCAGCAGTGAAGAGTGGGGGAGAAACTATGGCTACACCTTC.